The entry below gives a single T cell receptor beta chain sequence along with its context. Antigen unknown. Trimming removed 1 base from V and 1 base from J, with 11 bases in between. Looked up from germline, CDR1 is SGHAT and CDR2 is FQNNGV. CDR3 length: 16 amino acids. The source of the sample is a study of shared clonotypes between healthy human individuals. Method: immunoSEQ multiplex PCR; TCRdb's copy keeps in-frame clones and lacks some. The sample has roughly 660,000 clones, about nine tenths seen once. The study, taken as a whole, reports: A reduction in generation probabilities was seen for non-shared clonotypes relative to those shared by all four donors.

The sample taken for sequencing was memory CD8+ T cells from PBMCs. Subset denoted: CD45RO+ cells pooled with CCR7-negative TemRA cells. The TCR originated in a man between 18 and 35 years old in good health. Some clones in this sample may be carry-over from other donors' samples. This sequence joins TRBV11-2 and TRBJ2-1; perhaps TRBD2 as D (6 bases). This CDR3 reads CASSLGGGTSYNEQFF. The CDR3 DNA follows: TGTGCCAGCAGCTTAGGTGGGGGGACTTCCTACAATGAGCAGTTCTTC.